Presented here are 6 T cell receptor beta chains from one specimen sequenced in a study of early T cells in non-severe SARS-CoV-2 infection. A single record per CDR3 protein comes from TCRdb applying MiXCR to the 5' RACE reads. The profile shows more than 70,000 distinct CDR3 sequences, approximately 15% of them singletons. The specimen was whole blood. Receptor source: an adult who was a healthcare worker with PCR-confirmed SARS-CoV-2 infection or an uninfected control (not recorded which).

This clonotype was seen many times. The chain uses TRBV29-1 and TRBJ1-1; 9 positions agree with TRBD1. The germline CDR1 and CDR2 sequences are SQVTM and ANQGSEA. This CDR3 contains 13 residues. The trim removed 4 bases at V and 6 bases at J, leaving 6 bases unmatched. In DNA form, the CDR3 reads TGCAGCGTTGCACACAGGGGGCGAGCTGAAGCTTTCTTT. It specifies CSVAHRGRAEAFF.

This clonotype was detected a few times. V is TRBV6-2 or TRBV6-3 and J is TRBJ2-5, with D perhaps given as TRBD1 or TRBD2 (5 bases each). Germline loops: CDR1 MNHEY, CDR2 SVGEGT. The germline V and J ends were trimmed by 2 bases and 5 bases, with 15 bases remaining between them. This CDR3 region has 15 residues. CDR3 DNA: TGTGCCAGCAGTTACCAACCCGGGGCCCCCGAGACCCAGTACTTC. This sequence encodes CASSYQPGAPETQYF.

This clonotype has ten or more counts. J is TRBJ1-2 and V is TRBV27; 11 bases map to TRBD1. Germline CDR1 MNHEY, CDR2 SMNVEV (reference sequence). Trimming cost V 5 bases and J 6 bases; bases outside gene matches: 8. The length of the CDR3 is 15 residues. CDR3 region: CASSPRTGGVHGYTF. CDR3 bases: TGTGCCAGCAGTCCCCGGACAGGGGGCGTTCATGGCTACACCTTC.

The chain couples TRBV18 to TRBJ2-1; 11 nucleotides line up with TRBD2. The trim removed 3 bases at V and 5 bases at J, leaving 3 bases unmatched. Germline loops: CDR1 KGHSH, CDR2 LQKENI. The CDR3 is made up of 15 amino acids. The CDR3 nucleotides are TGTGCCAGCTCACCTTTACTAGCGGGGGACAATGAGCAGTTCTTC. Amino acid sequence: CASSPLLAGDNEQFF.

A few counts support this clonotype. The rearrangement uses TRBV7-2 and TRBJ2-3; D might be TRBD2 (5 bases). Deletions cut 5 bases from V and 2 bases from J, with 8 bases between. The CDR3 runs 13 residues. Germline CDR1 and CDR2: SGHTA and FQGNSA. The CDR3 coding sequence is TGTGCCAGCAGCGCCCGGGACACAGATACGCAGTATTTT. Residues: CASSARDTDTQYF.

This chain connects TRBV11-1 to TRBJ2-2; D gene unclear. Trimming left V 5 bases short and J 5 bases short, with 9 bases between. There are 13 residues in the CDR3. The germline V gene encodes CDR1 SGHAT and CDR2 FQDESV (reference sequence). CDR3 nucleotide sequence: TGTGCCAGCAGCCTTCTCCGGACCGGGGAGCTGTTTTTT. Translated, it gives CASSLLRTGELFF.